This entry features one T cell receptor (beta chain) sequence. This clonotype was recorded a few times. Its recognized antigen is unknown. A much larger clone is a single base away; this may be a read error. The data stem from a study of molecular identifiers for immune sequencing clone quantification (dated by TCRdb to between 2018 and 2020). The study in broad terms: For a replicate experiment, RNA from about 21,000 or 97,000 naive CD8 T cells was divided into five aliquots, of which four were sequenced. The study was a methods study using CD8 T cells to benchmark molecular-identifier clustering-based TCR repertoire sequencing (MIDCIRS) and TCR RNA copy counting.

Broader findings and caveats from the paper: Highly expanded clone sizes could be underestimated if identical TCR molecules share a barcode. Roughly 2.8 recovered TCR RNA copies per cell were obtained by modeling, versus roughly 10 by digital PCR, implying a capture efficiency of approximately 27%. The naive libraries included spiked-in Jurkat TCR RNA (about 11 copies' worth), and this RNA is not part of the donor repertoire. When barcode sub-clustering was left out, chimeric consensus sequences inflated TCR diversity, with chimeras reaching as high as 47%. A single cell's worth of spiked-in Jurkat TCR RNA was reported detectable even among 900,000 to 1,000,000 naive CD8 T cells. In CMV-specific effector cells, clones with more than 20 RNA copies contained over 98% of molecules, whereas in naive cells such clones contained under 1% of molecules.

Receptors were amplified or captured by PCR. TCRdb names Illumina HiSeq 4000 as the instrument used. Bulk TCR libraries were generated as previously described, with the TCR primers listed in Table S5 used. Total RNA was purified with the Qiagen AllPrep DNA/RNA kit. Before any analysis, reads coming from multiple sequencing runs of the same library were combined into one pool. On the study's bioinformatics: Only reads with exact TCR constant sequence were kept, trimmed to 150 nt, and grouped by their 12-nt molecular barcodes. Reads within each barcode group were sub-clustered using a 15% Levenshtein threshold, and quality-weighted consensus sequences were constructed for each RNA molecule. Non-functional sequences were removed, as were lower-count sequences one edit away from another. Based on a fit of two negative binomial distributions, barcode sub-clusters having less than 20% of the maximum read count were discarded. TCRdb redid the processing of the public reads, applying fastp at Q25 and MiXCR, and retained in-frame beta chains. For every CDR3 protein sequence, its rows merge into one entry that carries the most common genes and DNA. TCRdb's processing, not the study's, gives the V and J calls here. The sample includes around 65,000 distinct CDR3 sequences, with less than 20% observed a single time. Together, the top ten hold approximately 1.4% of the sample.

The germline V gene encodes CDR1 MNHNS and CDR2 SASEGT. Taken from cysteine to phenylalanine, the CDR3 has 15 residues. The sequence is cut down to CDR3 DNA, 45 bases in frame from base 1. Libraries of naive CD8 T cells were built from anywhere between roughly 19,000 and 1,000,000 sorted cells, with 10%, 30% or 50% of the purified RNA used. On a BD FACSAria II, naive CD8 T cells were FACS-sorted as CD8+CD4-CCR7+CD45RA+ and collected into RLT Plus buffer. To test detection sensitivity, Jurkat RNA equal to approximately 10 TCR copies was added to samples of roughly 17,000-1,100,000 naive CD8 T cells. Enrichment of CD8 T cells was done with RosetteSep CD8+ T Cell Enrichment Cocktail plus Ficoll-Paque, and ACK red cell lysis came afterward.

This TCR came from a human donor in good health. Some libraries in this study had Jurkat cell RNA spiked in. The specimen was naive CD8+ T cells from blood, with Jurkat cell RNA spiked in. Taken with the paper, the label for cell subset or site translates to: FACS-sorted CD8+CD4-CCR7+CD45RA+ naive T cells. The V gene is TRBV6-1 and the J gene is TRBJ1-5; 8 of the junction bases match TRBD1. This receptor has the CDR3 CAGSGHTGGNQPQHF. The DNA sequence is as follows: TGTGCCGGCAGTGGACATACAGGGGGAAATCAGCCCCAGCATTTT.